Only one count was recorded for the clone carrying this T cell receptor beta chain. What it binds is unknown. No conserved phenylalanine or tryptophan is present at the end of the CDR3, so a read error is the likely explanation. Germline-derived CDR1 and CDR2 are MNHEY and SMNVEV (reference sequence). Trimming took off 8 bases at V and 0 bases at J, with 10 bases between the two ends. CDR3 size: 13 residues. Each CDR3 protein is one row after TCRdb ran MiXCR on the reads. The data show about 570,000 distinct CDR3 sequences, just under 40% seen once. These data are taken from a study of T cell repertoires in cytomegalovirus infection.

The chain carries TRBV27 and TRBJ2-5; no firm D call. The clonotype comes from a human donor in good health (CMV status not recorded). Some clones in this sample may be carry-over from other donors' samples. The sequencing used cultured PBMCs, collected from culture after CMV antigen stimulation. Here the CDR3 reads CASRTADQETQYV. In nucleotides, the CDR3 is TGTGCCAGCCGCACGGCAGACCAAGAGACCCAGTACGTC.